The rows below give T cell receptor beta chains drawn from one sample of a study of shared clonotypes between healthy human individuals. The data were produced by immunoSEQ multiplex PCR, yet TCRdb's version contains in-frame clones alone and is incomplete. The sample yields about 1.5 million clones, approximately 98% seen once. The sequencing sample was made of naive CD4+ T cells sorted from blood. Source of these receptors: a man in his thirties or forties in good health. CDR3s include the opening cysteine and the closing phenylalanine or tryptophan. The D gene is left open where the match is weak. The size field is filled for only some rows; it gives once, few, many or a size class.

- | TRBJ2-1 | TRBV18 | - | TGTGCCAGCTCACCGTCGGGCGGGACAACGTACAATGAGCAGTTCTTC | CASSPSGGTTYNEQFF
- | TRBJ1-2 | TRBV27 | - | TGTGCCAGCAGTCGGGGACCTAACTATGGCTACACCTTC | CASSRGPNYGYTF
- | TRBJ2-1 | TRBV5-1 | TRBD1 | TGCGCCAGCAGTTCGACAGGGATAAATGAGCAGTTCTTC | CASSSTGINEQFF
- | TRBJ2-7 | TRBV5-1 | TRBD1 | TGCGCCAGCAGCTCTCGGGGGACAGGGACTACCTACGAGCAGTACTTC | CASSSRGTGTTYEQYF
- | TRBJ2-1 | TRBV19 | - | TGTGCCAGCGGACTACTCAATGAGCAGTTCTTC | CASGLLNEQFF
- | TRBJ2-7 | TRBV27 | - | TGTGCCAGCACCTCCGGGACAGGGCGGGGGGGGCAGTACTTC | CASTSGTGRGGQYF
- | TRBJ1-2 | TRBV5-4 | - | TGTGCCAGCAGCGAGGGTTTTGGCTACACCTTC | CASSEGFGYTF
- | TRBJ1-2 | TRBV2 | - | TGTGCCAGCAGTGAAGAACAGAGCTATGGCTACACCTTC | CASSEEQSYGYTF
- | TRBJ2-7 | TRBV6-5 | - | TGTGCCAGCTCCCCCCTGGGCAAAAGTTACGAGCAGTACTTC | CASSPLGKSYEQYF
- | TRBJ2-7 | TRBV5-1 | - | TGCGCCAGCAGCGCCGGGACCCGATCGTACGAGCAGTACTTC | CASSAGTRSYEQYF
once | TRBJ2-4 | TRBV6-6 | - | TGTGCCAGCAGTAAGACCATTGGGGGCAAAAACATTCAGTACTTC | CASSKTIGGKNIQYF
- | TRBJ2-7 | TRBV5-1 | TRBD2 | TGCGCCAGCAGACCGGGACTAGCGGGAGGGTGGGAATACGAGCAGTACTTC | CASRPGLAGGWEYEQYF
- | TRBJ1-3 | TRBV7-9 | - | TGTGCCAGCAGCTTAGCCGGGACCCCTGGAAACACCATATATTTT | CASSLAGTPGNTIYF
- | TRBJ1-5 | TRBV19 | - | TGTGCCAGTAGCGGACAGCGGGTAGGGCCCCAGCATTTT | CASSGQRVGPQHF
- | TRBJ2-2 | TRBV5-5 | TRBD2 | TGTGCCAGCAGCTGGACTAGGTTCGCGAACACCGGGGAGCTGTTTTTT | CASSWTRFANTGELFF
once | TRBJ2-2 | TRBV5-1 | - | TGCGCCAGCAGCGTTGTGGGAGCGAACACCGGGGAGCTGTTTTTT | CASSVVGANTGELFF
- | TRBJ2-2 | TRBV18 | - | TGTGCCAGCACAAATTCCGGGACAACCGAGCTGTTTTTT | CASTNSGTTELFF
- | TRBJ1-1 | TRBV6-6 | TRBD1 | TGTGCCAGCAGTTATGGACAGGGGGCTAGAGCTTTCTTT | CASSYGQGARAFF
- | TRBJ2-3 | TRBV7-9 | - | TGTGCCAGCAGCCGGACTCCCGTAGATACGCAGTATTTT | CASSRTPVDTQYF
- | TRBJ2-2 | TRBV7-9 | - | TGTGCCAGCAGCTTTACGGGCGCCGGGGAGCTGTTTTTT | CASSFTGAGELFF
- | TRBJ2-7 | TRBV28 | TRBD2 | TGTGCCAGCAGTTTAAGGACTAGCGGGAGGGGCTCCTACGAGCAGTACTTC | CASSLRTSGRGSYEQYF
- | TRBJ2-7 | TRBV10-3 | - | TGTGCCATCAGTGAATTGCGGTTCTCCTACGAGCAGTACTTC | CAISELRFSYEQYF
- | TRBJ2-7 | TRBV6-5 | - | TGTGCCAGCAGTTACAAGGTCGCGGGCGAGCAGTACTTC | CASSYKVAGEQYF
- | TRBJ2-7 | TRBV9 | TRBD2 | TGTGCCAGCAGCGTTAGCGGGAGGAGTCCCGAGCAGTACTTC | CASSVSGRSPEQYF
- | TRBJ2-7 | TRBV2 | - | TGTGCCAGCATAAAACAGGGCGAGCAGTACTTC | CASIKQGEQYF
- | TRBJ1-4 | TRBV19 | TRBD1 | TGTGCCAGTAGTCTGACAGGGGTTGGCGAAAAACTGTTTTTT | CASSLTGVGEKLFF
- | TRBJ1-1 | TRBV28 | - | TGTGCCAGCAGTACGACGGTTGAAGCTTTCTTT | CASSTTVEAFF
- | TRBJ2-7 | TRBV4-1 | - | TGCGCCAGCAGCCAAATCTTGGGCTACGAGCAGTACTTC | CASSQILGYEQYF
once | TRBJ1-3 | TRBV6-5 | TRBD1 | TGTGCCAGCACCACGACAGGGAGCTCTGGAAACACCATATATTTT | CASTTTGSSGNTIYF
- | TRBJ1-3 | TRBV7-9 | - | TGTGCCAGCAGCGCTCGGGGTACTGGAAACACCATATATTTT | CASSARGTGNTIYF
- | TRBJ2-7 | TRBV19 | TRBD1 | TGTGCCAGTAGCAGGACAGGTTCCGAGCAGTACTTC | CASSRTGSEQYF
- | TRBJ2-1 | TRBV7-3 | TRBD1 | TGTGCCAGCAGCTTAGTCTCTGCGGGACAGGGGGCCAATGAGCAGTTCTTC | CASSLVSAGQGANEQFF
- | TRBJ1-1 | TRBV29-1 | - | TGCAGCGTCGCCCCGGTTTTAGGAACTGAAGCTTTCTTT | CSVAPVLGTEAFF
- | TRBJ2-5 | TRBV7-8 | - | TGTGCCAGCAGCTTAGATGAAGAGACCCAGTACTTC | CASSLDEETQYF
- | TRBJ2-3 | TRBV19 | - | TGTGCCAGTAGCATCTATCGGGCTAGCACAGATACGCAGTATTTT | CASSIYRASTDTQYF
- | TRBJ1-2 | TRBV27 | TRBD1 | TGTGCCAGCAGCCTCGGACAGGGGTATGGCTACACCTTC | CASSLGQGYGYTF
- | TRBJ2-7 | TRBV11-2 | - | TGTGCCAGCAAAGAAGGACAGTACGAGCAGTACTTC | CASKEGQYEQYF
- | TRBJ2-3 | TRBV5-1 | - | TGCGCCAGCAGCTATGGAGACAGCTTCGGCACAGATACGCAGTATTTT | CASSYGDSFGTDTQYF
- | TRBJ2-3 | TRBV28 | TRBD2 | TGTGCCAGCAGTTTAGTAGCGGGAAACACAGATACGCAGTATTTT | CASSLVAGNTDTQYF
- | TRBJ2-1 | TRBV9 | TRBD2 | TGTGCCAGCAGCGCGGGCCTACTAGCGGGAGGAATCAATGAGCAGTTCTTC | CASSAGLLAGGINEQFF
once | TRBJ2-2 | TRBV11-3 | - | TGTGCCAGCAGCCCGAACACCGGGGAGCTGTTTTTT | CASSPNTGELFF
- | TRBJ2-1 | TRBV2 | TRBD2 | TGTGCCAGCAGTGACAGCGGGAGGCTTGAGCAGTTCTTC | CASSDSGRLEQFF
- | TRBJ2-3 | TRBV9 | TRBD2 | TGTGCCAGCAGCGTAGAAATTAGCGGGAGGGTTACAGATACGCAGTATTTT | CASSVEISGRVTDTQYF
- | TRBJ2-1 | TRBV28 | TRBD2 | TGTGCCAGCAGTTTATACGAAGGACTAGCGGGAGGACACAATGAGCAGTTCTTC | CASSLYEGLAGGHNEQFF
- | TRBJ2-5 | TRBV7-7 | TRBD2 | TGTGCTAGCAGCCGGGGGGGAAACCAAGAGACCCAGTACTTC | CASSRGGNQETQYF
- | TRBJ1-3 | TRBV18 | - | TGTGCCAGCTCACCAGCGACCAGGGCACCAGGAAACACCATATATTTT | CASSPATRAPGNTIYF
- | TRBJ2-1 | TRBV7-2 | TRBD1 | TGTGCCAGCAGCATGGACAGGGAAAGAGAGCAGTTCTTC | CASSMDREREQFF
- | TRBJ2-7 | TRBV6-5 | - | TGTGCCAGCAGTTACTCTAGCGGTTATGCCTACGAGCAGTACTTC | CASSYSSGYAYEQYF